This TCR beta chain was identified in a study of siplizumab effects on memory and regulatory T cells (dated by TCRdb to 2018 to 2020). With regard to the full study: The study examined how the anti-CD2 antibody siplizumab affects alloreactive T-cell subsets in allogeneic mixed lymphocyte reactions built from human PBMCs. The full study reports these points: Greater diversity appeared to be present in unstimulated naive T cells than in memory T cells, and a substantial contribution to the alloresponse seemed to be made by naive cells. In reactions with siplizumab, an average of roughly 69% of mappable alloreactive CD4+ clones were Treg-derived, compared with 25% to 30% in control reactions. The cumulative frequency of alloreactive sequences that could be traced back to unstimulated CD4+ memory T cells was significantly reduced by siplizumab. Whether proliferating Tregs from siplizumab cultures were suppressive was not functionally confirmed. Because sequences at frequencies below about 10^-5 were poorly captured, only a minor fraction of alloreactive clones could be mapped back to unstimulated subsets. Roughly 80-97% of proliferating CD4+ or CD8+ clones could not be assigned a naive or memory phenotype.

The method was the immunoSEQ multiplex PCR assay. About 10^5 TCR templates per sample were assayed by the deep sequencing platform. Genomic DNA extracted from sorted T cells was used for TCRbeta CDR3 sequencing. On the authors' methods: The R programming language was used for the clonal analysis of the TCRbeta CDR3 data. Alloreactive CD4+ and CD8+ clones were identified by comparing unstimulated samples to CFSE-low samples taken after the reaction. Alloreactive CD4+ clones were assigned to regulatory or non-regulatory origin by matching sequences to sorted unstimulated Treg and non-Treg repertoires. In its TCRdb copy, this immuneACCESS table keeps in-frame sequences only and misses some clones. Where compared with another copy, unresolved V genes explain less than half of these, and the others have no known cause. V and J calls and clone size are given by that table; D and trimming were obtained from the DNA. In this sample the table shows roughly 60,000 clones, 90% to 95% of which occur a single time. The ten top clones hold 30% to 40% of the sample.

Sorted unstimulated T cells and proliferating T cells recovered from mixed lymphocyte reactions were subjected to TCRbeta CDR3 sequencing. Fresh whole blood from some ten HLA-typed healthy donors was used as the source from which PBMCs were isolated. There are 16 amino acids in the CDR3, from cysteine to phenylalanine inclusive. Only the CDR3 DNA is retained, 48 bases long and in frame from the first base. The germline V gene specifies SNHLY as CDR1 and FYNNEI as CDR2. From V the trimming removes 5 bases and from J it removes 0 bases, while the gene matches leave 5 bases of the junction unaccounted for. As concerns this clone: This clone's antigen is unknown. No per-base quality is available; no much larger clone lies one base away.

This sequence uses TRBV2 and TRBJ2-7; 12 central bases correspond to TRBD2. Sequencing was performed on CD8+ T cells sorted from blood. The sequence derives from a human donor in good health. The bases read TGTGCCAGCAGTATAATGACTAGCGGGAGCTCCTACGAGCAGTACTTC. This yields the protein CASSIMTSGSSYEQYF.